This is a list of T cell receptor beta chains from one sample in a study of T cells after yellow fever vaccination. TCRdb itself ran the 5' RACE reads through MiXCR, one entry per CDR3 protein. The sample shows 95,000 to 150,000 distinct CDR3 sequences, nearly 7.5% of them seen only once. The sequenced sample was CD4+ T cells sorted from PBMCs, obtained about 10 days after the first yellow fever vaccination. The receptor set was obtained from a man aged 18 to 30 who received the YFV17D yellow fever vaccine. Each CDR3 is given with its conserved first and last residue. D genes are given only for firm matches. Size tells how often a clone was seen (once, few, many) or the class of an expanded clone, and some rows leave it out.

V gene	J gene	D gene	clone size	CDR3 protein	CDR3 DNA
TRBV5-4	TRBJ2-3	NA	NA	CASSLAGQGTQYF	TGTGCCAGCAGCTTGGCGGGGCAGGGTACGCAGTATTTT
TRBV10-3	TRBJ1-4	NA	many	CASSRDLTTNEKLFF	TGTGCCTCGTCCCGGGACCTCACAACTAATGAAAAACTGTTTTTT
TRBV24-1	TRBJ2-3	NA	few	CATSDPFSGGPDTQYF	TGTGCCACCAGTGATCCCTTTTCGGGGGGCCCAGATACGCAGTATTTT
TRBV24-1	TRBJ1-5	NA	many	CATSVDSNQPQHF	TGTGCCACTAGCGTGGATAGCAATCAGCCCCAGCATTTT
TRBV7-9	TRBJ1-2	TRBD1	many	CASRPGQGESYGYTF	TGTGCCAGCAGACCCGGACAGGGAGAATCCTATGGCTACACCTTC
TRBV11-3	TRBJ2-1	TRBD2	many	CASSLNPSSGSYNEQFF	TGTGCCAGCAGCTTAAACCCTTCTAGCGGGTCATACAATGAGCAGTTCTTC
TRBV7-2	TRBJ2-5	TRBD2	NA	CASRAGGPEFSQYF	TGTGCCAGCCGGGCGGGGGGTCCCGAATTTAGCCAGTACTTC
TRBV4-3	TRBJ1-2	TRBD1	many	CASSQDEGARGYTF	TGCGCCAGCAGCCAAGATGAGGGGGCGCGGGGCTACACCTTC
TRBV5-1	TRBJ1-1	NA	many	CASSLTGATNTEAFF	TGCGCCAGCAGCTTGACGGGGGCCACAAACACTGAAGCTTTCTTT
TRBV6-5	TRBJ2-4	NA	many	CASSYGWGGTAKNIQYF	TGTGCCAGCAGTTACGGCTGGGGGGGCACAGCCAAAAACATTCAGTACTTC
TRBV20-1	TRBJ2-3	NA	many	CSSSKITFQGDTQYF	TGCAGTTCATCCAAGATCACGTTTCAGGGAGATACGCAGTATTTT